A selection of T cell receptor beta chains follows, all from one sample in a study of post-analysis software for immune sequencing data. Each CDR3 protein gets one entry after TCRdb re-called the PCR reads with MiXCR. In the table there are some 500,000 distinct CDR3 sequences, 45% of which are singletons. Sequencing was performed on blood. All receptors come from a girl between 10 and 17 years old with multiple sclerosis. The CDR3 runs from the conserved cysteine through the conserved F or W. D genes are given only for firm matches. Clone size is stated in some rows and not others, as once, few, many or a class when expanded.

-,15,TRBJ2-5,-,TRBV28,TGTGCCAGCAGTTTGAAGGACAAACGGGCGGAGACCCAGTACTTC,CASSLKDKRAETQYF
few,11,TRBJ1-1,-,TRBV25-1,TGTGCCAGCAGTGTGAACACTGAAGCTTTCTTT,CASSVNTEAFF
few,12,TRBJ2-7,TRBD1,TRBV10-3,TGTGCCATCAGTCCGGACAGGGACGAGCAGTACTTC,CAISPDRDEQYF
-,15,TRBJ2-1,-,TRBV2,TGTGCCAGCATGAGGCTGGATTCCCCCTACAATGAGCAGTTCTTC,CASMRLDSPYNEQFF
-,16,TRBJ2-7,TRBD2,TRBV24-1,TGTGCCACCAGTGATTTGACGACTAGCGGACACTACGAGCAGTACTTC,CATSDLTTSGHYEQYF
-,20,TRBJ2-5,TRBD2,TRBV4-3,TGCGCCAGCAGCCGACGAACCGGGACTAGCCTTTCCGCCCCGCAAGAGACCCAGTACTTC,CASSRRTGTSLSAPQETQYF
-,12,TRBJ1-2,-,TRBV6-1,TGTGCCAGCAGTGAAAGGTATGGAGGCTACACCTTC,CASSERYGGYTF
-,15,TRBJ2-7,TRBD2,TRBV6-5,TGTGCCGGCAGACCAACTAGCGGGAGTCTCTACGAGCAGTACTTC,CAGRPTSGSLYEQYF
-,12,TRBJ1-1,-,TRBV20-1,TGCAGTGCTAGAGGGGCTTGGACTGAAGCTTTCTTT,CSARGAWTEAFF
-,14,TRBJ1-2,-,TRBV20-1,TGCAGTGCTAGAGATCCCGGGGCCAGCTATGGCTACACCTTC,CSARDPGASYGYTF